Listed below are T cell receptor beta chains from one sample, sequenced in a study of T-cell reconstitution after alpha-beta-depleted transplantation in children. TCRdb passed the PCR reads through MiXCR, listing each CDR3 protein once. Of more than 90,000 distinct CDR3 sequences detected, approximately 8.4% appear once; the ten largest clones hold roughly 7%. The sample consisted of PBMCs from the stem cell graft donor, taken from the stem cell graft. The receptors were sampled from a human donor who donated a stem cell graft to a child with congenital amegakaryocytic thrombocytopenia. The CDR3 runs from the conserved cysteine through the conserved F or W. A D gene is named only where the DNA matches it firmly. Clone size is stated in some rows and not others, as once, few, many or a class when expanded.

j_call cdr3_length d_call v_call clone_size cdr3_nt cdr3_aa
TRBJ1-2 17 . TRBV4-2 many TGTGCCAGCAGCCAGGATTGGGACCGCCGAGTAACTGAAGGCTACACCTTC CASSQDWDRRVTEGYTF
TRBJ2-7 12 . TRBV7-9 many TGTGCCAGCAGCTTCAGCAGCTACGAGCAGTACTTC CASSFSSYEQYF
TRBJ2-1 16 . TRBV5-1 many TGCGCCAGCAGCTTGGTAGGACCGACAGTCTACAATGAGCAGTTCTTC CASSLVGPTVYNEQFF
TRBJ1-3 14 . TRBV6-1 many TGTGCCAGCAGTCCCCAGGGGTCTGGAAACACCATATATTTT CASSPQGSGNTIYF
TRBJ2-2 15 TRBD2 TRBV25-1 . TGTGCCAGCACCCCCAGCGGGAGCGTAAGCGGGGAGCTGTTTTTT CASTPSGSVSGELFF
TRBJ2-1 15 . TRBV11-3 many TGTGCCAGCAGCTTAGAGGGGAGGTCCTACAATGAGCAGTTCTTC CASSLEGRSYNEQFF
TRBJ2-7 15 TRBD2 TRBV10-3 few TGTGCCATCAGTGGGACTAGCGGGGGGCCAGGCGAGCAGTACTTC CAISGTSGGPGEQYF
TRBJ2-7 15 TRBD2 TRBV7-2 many TGTGCCAGCAGTTGGGGGGCTAGCGGGAGCTACGAGCAGTACTTC CASSWGASGSYEQYF
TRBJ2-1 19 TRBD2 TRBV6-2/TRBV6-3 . TGTGCCAGCAGTTATCGGCTAGCGGGGGGGTCAAGCTCCTACAATGAGCAGTTCTTC CASSYRLAGGSSSYNEQFF
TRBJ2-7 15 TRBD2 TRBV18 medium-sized TGTGCCAGCTCACCCGGACTAGCGTCGCCCTACGAGCAGTACTTC CASSPGLASPYEQYF
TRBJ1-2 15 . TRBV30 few TGTGCCTGGAGTGTTGGTATCCGTTCTAACTATGGCTACACCTTC CAWSVGIRSNYGYTF
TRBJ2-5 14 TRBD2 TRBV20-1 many TGCAGTGCACCACCTCTAGCGGGAGCAGAGACCCAGTACTTC CSAPPLAGAETQYF
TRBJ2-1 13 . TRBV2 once TGTGCCAGCAGTGCCTTGTTCTCCAATGAGCAGTTCTTC CASSALFSNEQFF
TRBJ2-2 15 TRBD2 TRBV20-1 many TGCAGTGCTAGAGAAAGCGGGGGGGCCGCCGGGGAGCTGTTTTTT CSARESGGAAGELFF
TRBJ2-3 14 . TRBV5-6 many TGTGCCAGCAGCCCAACTAGGATCACAGATACGCAGTATTTT CASSPTRITDTQYF
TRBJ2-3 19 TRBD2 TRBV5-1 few TGCGCCAGCAGCCCCCGGACTAGCGGGGGGGCCTCGTGGGCAGATACGCAGTATTTT CASSPRTSGGASWADTQYF
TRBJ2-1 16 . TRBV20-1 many TGCAGTGCTAGAGTAGAATGGGTGAGCTCCTACAATGAGCAGTTCTTC CSARVEWVSSYNEQFF
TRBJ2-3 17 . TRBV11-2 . TGTGCCAGCAGCTTAGATATTTTCGGCAGGAGCACAGATACGCAGTATTTT CASSLDIFGRSTDTQYF
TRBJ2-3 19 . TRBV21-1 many TGTGCCAGCACCCCTCAACTAGCGGGGGGGGCTCCCCACACAGATACGCAGTATTTT CASTPQLAGGAPHTDTQYF
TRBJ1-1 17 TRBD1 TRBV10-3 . TGTGCCATCAGGCCGGGACAGGGATCGAGCATGAACACTGAAGCTTTCTTT CAIRPGQGSSMNTEAFF
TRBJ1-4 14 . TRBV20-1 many TGCAGTGCTCCGGGATCAGGCGTTAATGAAAAACTGTTTTTT CSAPGSGVNEKLFF
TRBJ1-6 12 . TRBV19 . TGTGCCAGCCAACTACGGAATTCACCCCTCCACTTT CASQLRNSPLHF
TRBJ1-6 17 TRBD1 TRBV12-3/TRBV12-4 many TGTGCCAGCAGTTCAGGACAGGGGAGCTCCTATAATTCACCCCTCCACTTT CASSSGQGSSYNSPLHF
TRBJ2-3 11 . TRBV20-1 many TGCAGTGCTAGGTGGACAGATACGCAGTATTTT CSARWTDTQYF
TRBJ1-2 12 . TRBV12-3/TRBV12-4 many TGTGCCAGCAGTTACGAGGGTTTTGGCTACACCTTC CASSYEGFGYTF
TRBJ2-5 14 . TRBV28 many TGTGCCAGCAGTCGTGCACAGGGTCGAGAGACCCAGTACTTC CASSRAQGRETQYF
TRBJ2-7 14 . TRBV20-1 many TGCAGTGTTCTGCGGCCCGGGCTCGGCCACGAGCAGTACTTC CSVLRPGLGHEQYF
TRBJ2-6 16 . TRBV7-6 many TGTGCCAGCAGCAATAGATCGGGGGCCGGGGCCAACGTCCTGACTTTC CASSNRSGAGANVLTF
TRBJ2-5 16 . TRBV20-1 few TGCAGTGCTAGGTCCTCTTCTGTAGCGGACCAAGAGACCCAGTACTTC CSARSSSVADQETQYF
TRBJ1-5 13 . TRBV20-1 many TGCAGTGCGAGCAGTCTACCCAATCAGCCCCAGCATTTT CSASSLPNQPQHF
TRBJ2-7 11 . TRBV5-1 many TGCGCCAGCAGCTTGGAACGGGAGCAGTACTTC CASSLEREQYF
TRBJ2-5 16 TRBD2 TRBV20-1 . TGCTGTGCTAGGGATAGTAGCGGGAGAAAGGGAGAGACCCAGTACTTC CCARDSSGRKGETQYF
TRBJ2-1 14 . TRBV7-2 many TGTGCCAGCAGCCGTCGGGTTCAAGGCAATGAGCAGTTCTTC CASSRRVQGNEQFF
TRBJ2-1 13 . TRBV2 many TGTGCCAGCAAGGCTGCTTCCTACAATGAGCAGTTCTTC CASKAASYNEQFF
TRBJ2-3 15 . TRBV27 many TGTGCCAGCAGTTTATCGAGGGCCGGCACAGATACGCAGTATTTT CASSLSRAGTDTQYF
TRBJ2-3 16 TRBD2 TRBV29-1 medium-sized TGCAGCGTTGAAGATTTCGCTAGCGGGGTGGGAGATACGCAGTATTTT CSVEDFASGVGDTQYF
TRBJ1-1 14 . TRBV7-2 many TGTGCCAGCAGCTTAAGTGAATTGCACACTGAAGCTTTCTTT CASSLSELHTEAFF
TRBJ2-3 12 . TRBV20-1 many TGCAGAGGGGGGGGCCCGGGAGATACGCAGTATTTT CRGGGPGDTQYF
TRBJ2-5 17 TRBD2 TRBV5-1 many TGCGCCAGCGACCCATTCCCGACTAGCGGGTTCCAAGAGACCCAGTACTTC CASDPFPTSGFQETQYF
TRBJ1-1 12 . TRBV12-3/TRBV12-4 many TGTGCCAGCAGTTTAGTCAGGGGAGAAGCTTTCTTT CASSLVRGEAFF
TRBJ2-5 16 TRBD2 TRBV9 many TGTGCCAGCAGCGTAGGGACCCGGACTAGCGGTGAGACCCAGTACTTC CASSVGTRTSGETQYF
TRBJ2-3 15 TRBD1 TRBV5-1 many TGCGCCAGCAGCTTGGGGGGACAGCGCTCGGATACGCAGTATTTT CASSLGGQRSDTQYF
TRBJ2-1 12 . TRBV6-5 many TGTGCCAGCAGTTACTCCCTTGGGAAGCAGTTCTTC CASSYSLGKQFF
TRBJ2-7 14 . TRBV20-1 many TGCAGTGCTCGACCCGGGGACGTGGCCTACGAGCAGTACTTC CSARPGDVAYEQYF
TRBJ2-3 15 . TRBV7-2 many TGTGCCAGCAGCTCCGACTCCGTTCGCACAGATACGCAGTATTTT CASSSDSVRTDTQYF
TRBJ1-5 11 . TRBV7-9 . TGTGCCAGCAGCGCAGGGACCATCCAGCATTTT CASSAGTIQHF
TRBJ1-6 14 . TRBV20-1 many TGCAGTGCTTCTCCGGGGGTGGGCAATTCACCCCTCCACTTT CSASPGVGNSPLHF
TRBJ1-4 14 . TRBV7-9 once TGTGCCAGCAGCCCCCCCGCCGAGGGGGAAAAACTGTTTTTT CASSPPAEGEKLFF
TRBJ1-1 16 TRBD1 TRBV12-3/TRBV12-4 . TGTGCCAGCAGTTTATGGACAGGGTCCATGAACACTGAAGCTTTCTTT CASSLWTGSMNTEAFF
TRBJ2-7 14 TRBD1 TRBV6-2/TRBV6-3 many TGTGCCAGCAGTTACGCCCGACAGGGCTACGAGCAGTACTTC CASSYARQGYEQYF